Below are 25 T cell receptor beta chains sequenced from a single sample in a study of T cell responses to AZD1222 COVID-19 vaccine. Here immunoSEQ multiplex PCR was the method, and the copy in TCRdb shows in-frame clones only, minus some. This repertoire shows under 95,000 clones, about nine tenths found once; its top ten account for less than 8.5%. Specimen: peripheral blood, collected 28 days after the second AZD1222 dose. The receptors stem from an adult who received the AZD1222 COVID-19 vaccine.

V usage is TRBV7-3 and J usage is TRBJ2-5; TRBD2 matches at 7 bases. After removal of 3 bases from V and 3 bases from J, the junction contained 4 bases not matched to a gene. CDR3 length: 14 amino acids. Germline assignment: CDR1 SGHTA and CDR2 FQGTGA. The CDR3 DNA reads as TGTGCCAGCAGCTTTTTCGGGGGGAAAGAGACCCAGTACTTC. Translating gives CASSFFGGKETQYF.

J is TRBJ2-1 and V is TRBV27, with D maybe TRBD2 (6 bases). Germline CDR1 and CDR2: MNHEY and SMNVEV (reference sequence). The CDR3 spans 19 residues. Trimming left V 3 bases short and J 0 bases short, with 21 bases between. CDR3 residues: CASSFRVAALKNSYNEQFF. In DNA, the CDR3 is TGTGCCAGCAGTTTTCGGGTAGCGGCCCTTAAAAACTCCTACAATGAGCAGTTCTTC.

This chain connects TRBV6-5 to TRBJ1-6, with a possible D match to TRBD1 (6 bases). The CDR3 consists of 14 residues. V lost 4 bases and J lost 5, with 9 bases in between. CDR1 and CDR2 (germline): MNHEY, SVGAGI. The CDR3 nucleotides are TGTGCCAGCAGTTTCAAGGGGGATAATTCACCCCTCCACTTT. Protein product: CASSFKGDNSPLHF.

The chain uses TRBV28 and TRBJ1-4, with 9 bases that match TRBD1. After removal of 6 bases from V and 0 bases from J, the junction contained 14 bases not matched to a gene. CDR1 is MDHEN and CDR2 is SYDVKM in the germline V gene. This CDR3 contains 19 residues. CDR3 nucleotides: TGTGCCAGCAGCCTACCTAAGGGGACAGGGCGTACAACTAATGAAAAACTGTTTTTT. Its protein product is CASSLPKGTGRTTNEKLFF.

J is TRBJ1-1 and V is TRBV6-5; D may be TRBD1 (5 bases). The CDR3 is made up of 14 amino acids. In germline, CDR1 is MNHEY, CDR2 SVGAGI. V lost 7 bases and J 4 bases, leaving 16 bases between the germline ends. The CDR3 spells CASILGWGGTEAFF. CDR3 nucleotide sequence: TGTGCCAGCATCCTAGGTTGGGGGGGCACTGAAGCTTTCTTT.

The chain couples TRBV6-5 to TRBJ2-7; no reliable D call. V was clipped by 7 bases and J by 5 bases, with 6 bases between them. The CDR3 has 10 residues. The germline CDR1 and CDR2 sequences are MNHEY and SVGAGI. The CDR3 DNA is TGTGCCAGCACTAGTAACGAGCAGTACTTC. Translation: CASTSNEQYF.

V gene TRBV6-4 combines with J gene TRBJ2-2; D may be TRBD1 or TRBD2 (5 bases each). CDR3 length: 15 residues. Trimming cost V 0 bases and J 5 bases, with 10 bases left between them. Germline-derived CDR1 and CDR2 are MRHNA and SNTAGT. The CDR3 region is CASSDSPGSTGELFF. In nucleotides, the CDR3 is TGTGCCAGCAGTGACTCCCCAGGGAGTACCGGGGAGCTGTTTTTT.

This chain links TRBV7-2 with TRBJ2-3, with 8 bases lining up with TRBD1. In germline, CDR1 is SGHTA, CDR2 FQGNSA. CDR3 length equals 15 residues. Germline trimming cut 0 bases from V and 4 bases from J; bases unmatched to any gene: 3. The CDR3 loop is CASSLALTGADTQYF. The CDR3 DNA follows: TGTGCCAGCAGCTTAGCGCTGACAGGGGCAGATACGCAGTATTTT.

J is TRBJ2-3 and V is TRBV19, with TRBD2 matching 8 bases. With 3 bases clipped from V and 8 bases from J, the junction kept 13 bases outside the gene matches. The CDR3 contains 16 residues. Germline lookup yields CDR1 LNHDA and CDR2 SQIVND (reference sequence). The CDR3 sequence: CASSIGQRERGSTQYF. The CDR3 DNA sequence: TGTGCCAGTAGTATCGGGCAGCGGGAGCGAGGGTCTACGCAGTATTTT.

This chain uses TRBV5-1 with TRBJ2-2, with TRBD1 matching 7 bases. This CDR3 contains 16 residues. Germline loops: CDR1 SGHRS, CDR2 YFSETQ. The V segment lost 2 bases and the J segment 5 bases; nucleotides outside the gene matches: 9. Here the CDR3 DNA reads TGCGCCAGCAGCTTACACTTTACAGGGGATACCGGGGAGCTGTTTTTT. Residues: CASSLHFTGDTGELFF.

The chain couples TRBV29-1 to TRBJ1-2; D is possibly TRBD1 (5 bases). Trimming removed 8 bases at V and 7 bases at J, with 14 bases between. This CDR3 has 11 residues. Germline values: CDR1 SQVTM, CDR2 ANQGSEA. CDR3 loop: CSLNYGGGYTF. DNA for the CDR3: TGCAGCCTGAATTATGGGGGTGGCTACACCTTC.

This clone occurred a few times. The chain links TRBV11-2 to TRBJ1-2, with 7 bases that match TRBD1. V shed 5 bases and J 0 bases; nucleotides not matched to a gene: 15. The length of the CDR3 is 18 residues. Germline assignment: CDR1 SGHAT and CDR2 FQNNGV. CDR3 bases: TGTGCCAGCAGCCGCCGGGGGGTTCGGGGGACAGCTAACTATGGCTACACCTTC. This codes for CASSRRGVRGTANYGYTF. Drawing the rest from reference TRBV11-2 and TRBJ1-2, the complete variable domain is EAGVAQSPRYKIIEKRQSVAFWCNPISGHATLYWYQQILGQGPKLLIQFQNNGVVDDSQLPKDRFSAERLKGVDSTLKIQPAKLEDSAVYLCASSRRGVRGTANYGYTFGSGTRLTVV.

CDR3 nucleotide sequence: TGTGCCAGCAGTTACTCCCGGATCAATCAGCCCCAGCATTTT. Translating gives CASSYSRINQPQHF. The V and J genes are TRBV6-5 and TRBJ1-5; D not certain. Germline loops: CDR1 MNHEY, CDR2 SVGAGI. The CDR3 is 14 amino acids. Between the trimmed V and J ends, which lost 0 bases and 3 bases, there was a span of 6 bases.

The rearrangement links TRBV5-1 to TRBJ2-7, with 10 bases aligning to TRBD2. This CDR3 is built from 15 residues. V dropped 0 bases and J dropped 5; count of bases not matched to a gene: 5. Looked up from germline, CDR1 is SGHRS and CDR2 is YFSETQ. CDR3 sequence: CASSLEGTSDDEQYF. In DNA form, the CDR3 reads TGCGCCAGCAGCTTGGAAGGGACTAGCGACGACGAGCAGTACTTC. Combining the CDR3 with reference TRBV5-1 and TRBJ2-7 gives the whole variable domain KAGVTQTPRYLIKTRGQQVTLSCSPISGHRSVSWYQQTPGQGLQFLFEYFSETQRNKGNFPGRFSGRQFSNSRSEMNVSTLELGDSALYLCASSLEGTSDDEQYFGPGTRLTVT.

This rearrangement joins TRBV19 to TRBJ2-2, with a possible D match to TRBD2 (5 bases). The V gene's germline CDR1 is LNHDA and CDR2 SQIVND (reference sequence). The ends were cut back, 7 bases at V and 3 bases at J, with 12 bases in the middle. The CDR3 totals 14 residues. CDR3 in DNA: TGTGCCAGTATTTTAACGGGATACACCGGGGAGCTGTTTTTT. It specifies CASILTGYTGELFF.

The J gene is TRBJ1-5, the V gene TRBV10-3, with 7 bases aligning to TRBD1. In germline, CDR1 is ENHRY, CDR2 SYGVKD. This CDR3 is built from 15 residues. J gave up 2 bases and V 0 bases, and 1 base lay outside the gene matches. The CDR3 DNA reads TGTGCCATCAGTGAGTCGACAGGGCGCAATCAGCCCCAGCATTTT. Translating gives CAISESTGRNQPQHF.

The chain couples TRBV5-1 to TRBJ2-5; 8 nucleotides align to TRBD2. The CDR3 has 15 residues. V shed 1 base, J shed 5 bases, and the junction held 7 bases outside the gene matches. CDR1 is SGHRS and CDR2 is YFSETQ in the germline V gene. In DNA, the CDR3 is TGCGCCAGCAGCTTGAGGCACGGGAGGGGGGAGACCCAGTACTTC. Translating gives CASSLRHGRGETQYF.

This clone has only one observation. CDR3: CASSQLRDRSRGYTF. CDR3 in DNA: TGTGCCAGCAGCCAACTCCGGGACAGGAGTCGCGGCTACACCTTC. The rearrangement uses TRBV3-1 (or the pseudogene TRBV3-2) and TRBJ1-2, with 8 bases matching TRBD1. This CDR3 has 15 amino acids. V lost 2 bases and J lost 8; bases outside the gene matches: 10. Germline CDR1 LGHDT, CDR2 YNNKEL (reference sequence).

The chain couples TRBV3-1 (or the pseudogene TRBV3-2) to TRBJ1-2; tentatively, D is TRBD1 (6 bases). CDR1 and CDR2 from the germline V gene are LGHDT and YNNKEL (reference sequence). This CDR3 region has 15 residues. The V end lost 2 bases, the J end lost 6 bases, and 16 bases lay between the germline ends. The CDR3 is CASSQNTGTRHGYTF. The DNA of the CDR3 is TGTGCCAGCAGCCAAAATACAGGGACACGGCATGGCTACACCTTC.

The rearrangement joins TRBV28 to TRBJ1-5, with D perhaps TRBD1 (6 bases). Trimming pared 8 bases from V and 4 bases from J, leaving 12 bases between. From germline, CDR1 is MDHEN and CDR2 SYDVKM. The CDR3 length is 13 residues. CDR3 in DNA: TGTGCCAGCCGGACAGCACTTAATCAGCCCCAGCATTTT. This codes for CASRTALNQPQHF.

The chain joins TRBV30 to TRBJ1-1; 8 nucleotides line up with TRBD1. J lost 4 bases, V lost 1 base, and 8 bases had no gene match. CDR1 is GTSNPN, CDR2 SVGIG, per germline (reference sequence). There are 15 residues in the CDR3. In nucleotides, the CDR3 is TGTGCCTGGAGTGCCACAGGGGGTACGGGCACTGAAGCTTTCTTT. Translated, it gives CAWSATGGTGTEAFF.

The DNA for the CDR3 is TGTGCCAGCAGCTACTCGCGGGGAGCTGCGGAGCTGTTTTTT. Encoded protein: CASSYSRGAAELFF. The chain uses TRBV7-8 and TRBJ2-2, with a weak D call TRBD2 (6 bases). CDR3 size: 14 residues. Between the trimmed V and J ends, which lost 4 bases and 10 bases, there was a span of 16 bases. CDR1 is SGHVS and CDR2 is FQNEAQ in the germline V gene.

The chain joins TRBV5-1 to TRBJ1-4; D is uncertain. CDR3 length: 18 amino acids. The V end was cut by 4 bases, the J end by 4 bases, with 23 bases between. The germline V gene encodes CDR1 SGHRS and CDR2 YFSETQ. DNA of the CDR3: TGCGCCAGCAGCCTCTCTTTGCGGAGTGGTCCGAGTAATGAAAAACTGTTTTTT. Its translation: CASSLSLRSGPSNEKLFF. Complete variable domain (other parts from reference TRBV5-1 and TRBJ1-4): KAGVTQTPRYLIKTRGQQVTLSCSPISGHRSVSWYQQTPGQGLQFLFEYFSETQRNKGNFPGRFSGRQFSNSRSEMNVSTLELGDSALYLCASSLSLRSGPSNEKLFFGSGTQLSVL.

In its sample, this clone was seen once. The chain uses TRBV9 and TRBJ2-6; D is perhaps TRBD2 (5 bases). This CDR3 region has 21 residues. CDR1 and CDR2 (germline): SGDLS, YYNGEE. V shed 3 bases and J shed 3 bases, with 28 bases lying between them. As DNA, the CDR3 is TGTGCCAGCAGCGAGCCCGTTATATTCATTGGGGAGACTGGTGGGGCCAACGTCCTGACTTTC. Translated: CASSEPVIFIGETGGANVLTF.

The chain is built from TRBV29-1 and TRBJ2-1; D assignment may be TRBD1 or TRBD2 (6 bases each). The CDR3 has 14 residues. V lost 4 bases and J 7 bases, leaving 17 bases between the germline ends. Germline lookup yields CDR1 SQVTM and CDR2 ANQGSEA. The CDR3 loop is CSVGPIRGRNEQFF. CDR3 in DNA: TGCAGCGTTGGCCCTATCCGGGGGCGGAATGAGCAGTTCTTC.